These 26 T cell receptor beta chains were sequenced from one sample in a study of graft-versus-host responses after intestinal transplantation. Their target antigens are unknown. Measured with immunoSEQ multiplex PCR; TCRdb has only the in-frame clones, and not every one. The sample shows approximately 46,000 clones, about four fifths of them seen only once. The source material was unstimulated CD4+ T cells sorted from spleen or lymph node cells, sampled before transplant. The receptors were gathered from a human donor who was the organ donor for an intestinal transplant.

The rearrangement uses TRBV19 and TRBJ2-7, with TRBD2 identical over 10 bases. This CDR3 has 15 amino acids. Germline V CDR1 and CDR2: LNHDA, SQIVND (reference sequence). Losses at the gene ends were 3 bases for V and 2 bases for J; bases not matched to a gene: 4. CDR3 DNA: TGTGCCAGTAGTATTTCTAGCGGGGGCACCTACGAGCAGTACTTC. Residues: CASSISSGGTYEQYF.

This clone was detected only once. The chain uses TRBV25-1 and TRBJ1-3, with D unclear. V lost 1 base and J 0 bases, leaving 4 bases between the germline ends. CDR3 size: 14 residues. CDR1 MGHDK and CDR2 SYGVNS come from the germline V gene. The CDR3 region is CASSEWGSGNTIYF. CDR3 in DNA: TGTGCCAGCAGTGAATGGGGCTCTGGAAACACCATATATTTT.

The V call is TRBV18, the J call TRBJ2-3; D is undetermined. V was clipped by 3 bases and J by 5 bases, with 9 bases between them. In germline, CDR1 is KGHSH, CDR2 LQKENI. The CDR3 spans 13 residues. CDR3: CASSPTRGDTQYF. The DNA for the CDR3 is TGTGCCAGCTCACCTACTCGCGGAGATACGCAGTATTTT. Filled out from reference TRBV18 and TRBJ2-3, the complete variable domain reads NAGVMQNPRHLVRRRGQEARLRCSPMKGHSHVYWYRQLPEEGLKFMVYLQKENIIDESGMPKERFSAEFPKEGPSILRIQQVVRGDSAAYFCASSPTRGDTQYFGPGTRLTVL.

The chain employs TRBV28 and TRBJ1-2; 8 nucleotides line up with TRBD1. This CDR3 is 14 amino acids long. CDR1 is MDHEN and CDR2 is SYDVKM in the germline V gene. Losses at the gene ends were 4 bases for V and 4 bases for J; bases not matched to a gene: 5. CDR3 in amino acids: CASSYPGQAYGYTF. CDR3 bases: TGTGCCAGCAGTTATCCGGGACAGGCCTATGGCTACACCTTC.

This CDR3 reads CASSIGTDTYGYTF. The CDR3 region has the DNA TGTGCCAGTAGTATAGGGACGGACACCTATGGCTACACCTTC. The rearrangement joins TRBV19 to TRBJ1-2, with D tentatively TRBD1 (5 bases). The CDR3 is made up of 14 amino acids. Between the trimmed V and J ends, which lost 1 base and 4 bases, there was a span of 10 bases. Per germline, CDR1 LNHDA and CDR2 SQIVND (reference sequence).

This clone was counted between two and nine times. The chain combines TRBV11-2 with TRBJ2-5; TRBD2 matches 8 bases. The CDR3 has 17 residues. Looked up from germline, CDR1 is SGHAT and CDR2 is FQNNGV. The V gene end was trimmed by 5 bases and the J gene end by 3 bases; junction bases not matched to a gene: 14. DNA for the CDR3: TGTGCCAGCAGCCCCGGCGAGCGGGGGCCGGCCGAAGAGACCCAGTACTTC. Translation gives CASSPGERGPAEETQYF.

The chain carries TRBV7-8 and TRBJ1-2, with unresolved D. There are 14 residues in the CDR3. Germline V gene lookup returns CDR1 SGHVS and CDR2 FQNEAQ. The germline V and J ends were trimmed by 1 base and 2 bases, with 8 bases remaining between them. The CDR3 region is CASSLEGLNYGYTF. The CDR3 coding sequence is TGTGCCAGCAGCTTAGAGGGTTTAAACTATGGCTACACCTTC.

V and J are TRBV11-3 and TRBJ2-1; D is perhaps TRBD2 (6 bases). Germline-derived CDR1 and CDR2 are SGHNT and YENEEA. The CDR3 is 16 residues long. V dropped 5 bases and J dropped 2 bases, with 16 bases sitting between them. CDR3 region: CASSLNGRTPYNEQFF. DNA of the CDR3: TGTGCCAGCAGCCTAAACGGGAGAACCCCCTACAATGAGCAGTTCTTC.

The chain couples TRBV7-2 to TRBJ2-1, with unresolved D. The CDR3 length is 15 residues. Germline CDR1 and CDR2: SGHTA and FQGNSA. V shed 4 bases and J shed 5 bases, with 15 bases lying between them. The CDR3 coding sequence is TGTGCCAGCAGCTCCCAAGGAAACTATAACAATGAGCAGTTCTTC. Translated, it gives CASSSQGNYNNEQFF.

The rearrangement joins TRBV18 to TRBJ2-1, with 8 bases matching TRBD2. Germline lookup yields CDR1 KGHSH and CDR2 LQKENI. The CDR3 extends over 15 amino acids. V was clipped by 3 bases and J by 0 bases; unmatched bases: 1. Here the CDR3 reads CASSPGLASYNEQFF. The CDR3 DNA reads as TGTGCCAGCTCACCCGGACTAGCCTCCTACAATGAGCAGTTCTTC.

The chain links TRBV7-8 to TRBJ1-5; 7 bases fit TRBD1. This CDR3 has 15 residues. The germline CDR1 and CDR2 sequences are SGHVS and FQNEAQ. The J segment lost 7 bases and the V segment lost 5 bases, leaving 11 bases of the junction unmatched. The CDR3 protein is CASSSRQGGSQPQHF. DNA of the CDR3: TGTGCCAGCAGCAGCAGACAGGGTGGGAGCCAGCCCCAGCATTTT.

This clone showed up just once. The chain recombines TRBV9 with TRBJ2-1; D remains ambiguous. The V gene's germline CDR1 is SGDLS and CDR2 YYNGEE. V was pared by 0 bases and J by 3 bases, with 7 bases between. The CDR3 has 14 residues. The CDR3 loop reads CASSVVPSYNEQFF. CDR3 nucleotides: TGTGCCAGCAGCGTAGTGCCCAGCTACAATGAGCAGTTCTTC.

The chain employs TRBV11-3 and TRBJ2-3; the D gene is possibly TRBD2 (6 bases). V lost 1 base to trimming and J lost 3 bases, with 14 bases between them. The germline CDR1 and CDR2 sequences are SGHNT and YENEEA. The CDR3 loop spans 16 amino acids. Written as DNA, the CDR3 is TGTGCCAGCAGCTTAGGGTCGGGAGCGGAGACAGATACGCAGTATTTT. It encodes CASSLGSGAETDTQYF.

The chain employs TRBV5-5 and TRBJ2-7; tentative D call: TRBD2 (6 bases). CDR3 length: 14 residues. Germline V CDR1 and CDR2: SGHKS, YYEKEE (reference sequence). V lost 2 bases and J lost 0, with 9 bases in between. As DNA, the CDR3 is TGTGCCAGCAGCTTCCTAGCGTTCTCCTACGAGCAGTACTTC. Translating it yields CASSFLAFSYEQYF.

The J gene is TRBJ2-5, the V gene TRBV5-5; D might be TRBD1 or TRBD2, each matching 6 bases. The V and J ends lost 3 bases and 2 bases respectively, with 14 bases between them. CDR1 SGHKS and CDR2 YYEKEE come from the germline V gene (reference sequence). The CDR3 consists of 15 residues. The CDR3 here is CASSWGAREQETQYF. The CDR3 DNA is TGTGCCAGCAGCTGGGGGGCGAGGGAACAAGAGACCCAGTACTTC.

V is TRBV19 and J is TRBJ1-2, with 8 bases identical to TRBD1. The CDR3 is made up of 16 amino acids. The V gene's germline CDR1 is LNHDA and CDR2 SQIVND (reference sequence). Trimming took 5 bases from V and 4 from J; bases not matched to a gene: 12. CDR3 bases: TGTGCCAGTAGTCCCTACTCGGACAGGGCCGGCTATGGCTACACCTTC. Translated, it gives CASSPYSDRAGYGYTF.

The V call is TRBV11-3, the J call TRBJ2-1; D tentatively fits TRBD1 or TRBD2 (7 bases each). This CDR3 spans 15 amino acids. Germline V lookup: CDR1 SGHNT, CDR2 YENEEA. Trimming removed 2 bases at V and 1 base at J, with 9 bases between. CDR3 sequence: CASSLQGGSYNEQFF. The CDR3 bases are TGTGCCAGCAGCTTACAGGGGGGGTCCTACAATGAGCAGTTCTTC.

The V gene is TRBV5-1, the J gene TRBJ1-2, with D maybe TRBD1 (5 bases). V lost 4 bases, J lost 4 bases, and 11 bases lay in between. The CDR3 runs 13 residues. Germline CDR1 SGHRS, CDR2 YFSETQ. CDR3: CASSPGSGYGYTF. The CDR3 DNA follows: TGCGCCAGCAGCCCAGGGTCGGGCTATGGCTACACCTTC.

V gene TRBV30 combines with J gene TRBJ1-6, with D possibly TRBD1 on 5 matching bases. The CDR3 sequence is 14 residues long. V was trimmed by 4 bases and J by 1 base, leaving 8 bases between them. The germline V gene has CDR1 GTSNPN and CDR2 SVGIG (reference sequence). The CDR3 bases are TGTGCCTGGACGGGGGGGTCCTATAATTCACCCCTCCACTTT. Residues: CAWTGGSYNSPLHF.

V is TRBV29-1 and J is TRBJ2-1; TRBD2 might be the D (6 bases). Germline CDR1 reads SQVTM; CDR2 reads ANQGSEA. V dropped 6 bases and J dropped 4 bases, with 19 bases sitting between them. The CDR3 spans 15 residues. CDR3: CSVAGGAGIYNEQFF. The CDR3 coding sequence is TGCAGCGTCGCAGGCGGGGCGGGGATATACAATGAGCAGTTCTTC.

V gene TRBV2 combines with J gene TRBJ2-2, with D perhaps assigned TRBD1 or TRBD2 (6 bases each). Between the trimmed V and J ends, which lost 6 bases and 3 bases, there was a span of 14 bases. The CDR3 contains 15 residues. Germline V gives CDR1 SNHLY, CDR2 FYNNEI. CDR3 DNA sequence: TGTGCCAGCAGGGATCGGGGGCTGTACACCGGGGAGCTGTTTTTT. Protein product: CASRDRGLYTGELFF.

The chain is built from TRBV11-3 and TRBJ2-7; no clear D. Trimming stripped 2 bases from V and 7 bases from J, with 15 bases between. Germline CDR1 is SGHNT and CDR2 is YENEEA. CDR3 length: 14 residues. CDR3 nucleotides: TGTGCCAGCAGCTTAATGCCTACTGGTTGGGAGCAGTACTTC. This encodes CASSLMPTGWEQYF. Combining the CDR3 with reference TRBV11-3 and TRBJ2-7 gives the whole variable domain EAGVVQSPRYKIIEKKQPVAFWCNPISGHNTLYWYLQNLGQGPELLIRYENEEAVDDSQLPKDRFSAERLKGVDSTLKIQPAELGDSAVYLCASSLMPTGWEQYFGPGTRLTVT.

The CDR3 sequence is CASSTGVNQPQHF. The CDR3, as DNA: TGTGCCAGCAGTACAGGGGTGAATCAGCCCCAGCATTTT. The V gene is TRBV2, the J gene TRBJ1-5; TRBD1 matches 7 bases. The J segment lost 4 bases and the V segment lost 5 bases, leaving 2 bases of the junction unmatched. Germline V gives CDR1 SNHLY, CDR2 FYNNEI. The CDR3 loop spans 13 amino acids.

CDR3 sequence reads: CASSLGYNEQFF. CDR3 bases: TGTGCCAGCAGCTTAGGGTACAATGAGCAGTTCTTC. The chain has TRBV11-2 and TRBJ2-1; D gene unclear. Germline V gene lookup returns CDR1 SGHAT and CDR2 FQNNGV. The CDR3 runs 12 residues. V was cut by 1 base and J by 4 bases, with 2 bases left in between.

The chain combines TRBV19 with TRBJ1-1, with D hard to call. V dropped 3 bases and J dropped 1 base, with 9 bases sitting between them. From germline, CDR1 is LNHDA and CDR2 SQIVND (reference sequence). This CDR3 is 14 amino acids long. The chain's CDR3 is CASSIGRENTEAFF. In nucleotides, the CDR3 is TGTGCCAGTAGTATCGGACGCGAGAACACTGAAGCTTTCTTT.

This chain connects TRBV7-7 to TRBJ1-2, with a possible D match to TRBD1 (6 bases). The CDR3 spans 11 residues. The V and J ends lost 6 bases and 6 bases respectively, with 8 bases between them. Per the germline V gene, CDR1 is SSHAT and CDR2 is FNYEAQ (reference sequence). The CDR3 loop reads CASRTGDGYTF. CDR3 nucleotides: TGTGCCAGCAGGACAGGTGATGGCTACACCTTC.